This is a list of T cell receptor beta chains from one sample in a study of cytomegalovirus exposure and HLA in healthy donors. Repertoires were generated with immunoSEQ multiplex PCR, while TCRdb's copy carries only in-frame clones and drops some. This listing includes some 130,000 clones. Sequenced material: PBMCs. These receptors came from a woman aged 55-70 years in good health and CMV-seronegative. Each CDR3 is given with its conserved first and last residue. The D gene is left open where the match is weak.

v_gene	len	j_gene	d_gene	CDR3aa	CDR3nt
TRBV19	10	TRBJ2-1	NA	CASGYNEQFF	TGTGCCTCGGGCTACAATGAGCAGTTCTTC
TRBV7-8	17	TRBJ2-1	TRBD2	CASSLWRGGRAYNEQFF	TGTGCCAGCAGCTTATGGCGGGGCGGGAGGGCCTACAATGAGCAGTTCTTC
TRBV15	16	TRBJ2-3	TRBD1	CATSRAPGQSTDTQYF	TGTGCCACCAGCAGAGCCCCGGGACAGAGCACAGATACGCAGTATTTT
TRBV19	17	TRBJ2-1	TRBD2	CASSPPLAGVTYNEQFF	TGTGCCAGTAGTCCCCCCTTAGCGGGGGTGACCTACAATGAGCAGTTCTTC
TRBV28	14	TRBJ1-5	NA	CASSLRTEYQPQHF	TGTGCCAGCAGTTTAAGGACAGAATATCAGCCCCAGCATTTT
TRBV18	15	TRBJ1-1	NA	CASSPVDGGNTEAFF	TGTGCCAGCTCCCCGGTGGATGGAGGGAACACTGAAGCTTTCTTT
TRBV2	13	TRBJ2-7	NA	CATNSDKTYEQYF	TGTGCCACCAATTCGGACAAAACCTACGAGCAGTACTTC
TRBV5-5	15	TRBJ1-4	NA	CASSLEGLPNEKLFF	TGTGCCAGCAGCTTGGAGGGGCTACCTAATGAAAAACTGTTTTTT
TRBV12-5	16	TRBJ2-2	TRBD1	CASGLGRDSYTGELFF	TGTGCTAGTGGTTTGGGAAGGGACAGTTACACCGGGGAGCTGTTTTTT
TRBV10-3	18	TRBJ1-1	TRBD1	CAIGGGGTGATSDTEAFF	TGTGCCATCGGAGGGGGTGGGACAGGCGCTACTTCTGACACTGAAGCTTTCTTT
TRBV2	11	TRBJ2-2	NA	CARAVPGELFF	TGTGCCAGGGCCGTCCCCGGGGAGCTGTTTTTT
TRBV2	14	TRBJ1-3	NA	CASRSTASGNTIYF	TGTGCCAGCAGGAGCACAGCCTCTGGAAACACCATATATTTT
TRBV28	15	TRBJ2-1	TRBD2	CASRYTSGFPNEQFF	TGTGCCAGCAGGTATACTAGCGGGTTCCCCAATGAGCAGTTCTTC
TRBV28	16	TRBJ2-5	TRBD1	CASSSSDRGRKETQYF	TGTGCCAGCAGTTCAAGCGACAGGGGTCGGAAAGAGACCCAGTACTTC
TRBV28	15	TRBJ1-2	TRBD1	CASSFPDRGGYGYTF	TGTGCCAGCAGTTTCCCGGACAGGGGTGGATATGGCTACACCTTC
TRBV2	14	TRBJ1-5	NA	CASSSRVGNQPQHF	TGTGCCAGCAGCAGCAGGGTCGGGAATCAGCCCCAGCATTTT
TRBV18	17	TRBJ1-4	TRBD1	CASSPPGTGSQGEKLFF	TGTGCCAGCTCACCACCTGGGACAGGGTCCCAAGGTGAAAAACTGTTTTTT
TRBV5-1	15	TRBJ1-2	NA	CASGSTSPGDYGYTF	TGCGCCAGCGGATCTACCTCCCCAGGTGACTATGGCTACACCTTC
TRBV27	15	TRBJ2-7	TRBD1	CASSIRPGGAYEQYF	TGTGCCAGCAGTATACGCCCAGGGGGCGCCTACGAGCAGTACTTC
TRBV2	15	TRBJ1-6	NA	CASSREAGDNSPLHF	TGTGCCAGCAGTCGAGAGGCCGGAGATAATTCACCCCTCCACTTT
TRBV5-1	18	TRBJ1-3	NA	CASSDPPGLPRSGNTIYF	TGCGCCAGCAGCGATCCTCCGGGACTCCCCCGCTCTGGAAACACCATATATTTT
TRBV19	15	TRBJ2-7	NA	CASSIGDGRGSEQYF	TGTGCCAGTAGTATAGGGGACGGGAGAGGGAGCGAGCAGTACTTC
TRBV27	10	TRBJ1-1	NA	CASVGEGAFF	TGTGCCAGCGTTGGTGAGGGAGCTTTCTTT
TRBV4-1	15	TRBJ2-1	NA	CASSPPGSSYNEQFF	TGCGCCAGCAGCCCCCCGGGGAGCTCCTACAATGAGCAGTTCTTC
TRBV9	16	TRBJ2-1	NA	CASSVGVGGKYNEQFF	TGTGCCAGCAGCGTAGGGGTCGGCGGGAAATACAATGAGCAGTTCTTC
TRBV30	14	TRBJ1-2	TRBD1	CAWSRTGTGGGYTF	TGTGCCTGGAGTCGTACCGGGACAGGGGGCGGCTACACCTTC
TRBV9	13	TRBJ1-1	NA	CASSASLNTEAFF	TGTGCCAGCAGCGCAAGCTTGAACACTGAAGCTTTCTTT
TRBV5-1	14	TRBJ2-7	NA	CASSLGQGRREQYF	TGCGCCAGCAGCTTGGGGCAGGGTCGACGTGAGCAGTACTTC
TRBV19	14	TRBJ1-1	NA	CASSIGVGNTEAFF	TGTGCCAGTAGTATCGGGGTTGGGAACACTGAAGCTTTCTTT
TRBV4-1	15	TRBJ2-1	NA	CASSEGGGTYNEQFF	TGCGCCAGCAGCGAAGGGGGGGGGACCTACAATGAGCAGTTCTTC
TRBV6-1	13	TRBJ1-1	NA	CASSERQNTEAFF	TGTGCCAGCAGTGAGCGACAGAACACTGAAGCTTTCTTT
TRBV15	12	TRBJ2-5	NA	CATSALQETQYF	TGTGCCACCAGTGCGCTCCAAGAGACCCAGTACTTC
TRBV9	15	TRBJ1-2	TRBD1	CASSVAGQDNYGYTF	TGTGCCAGCAGCGTAGCCGGACAGGATAACTATGGCTACACCTTC
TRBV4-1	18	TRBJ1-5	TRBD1	CASSQGWDRSGRLQPQHF	TGCGCCAGCAGCCAGGGGTGGGACAGGTCAGGCAGGTTGCAGCCCCAGCATTTT
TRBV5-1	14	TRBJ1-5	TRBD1	CASSWGDSEGPQHF	TGCGCCAGCAGCTGGGGGGACAGTGAGGGGCCCCAGCATTTT
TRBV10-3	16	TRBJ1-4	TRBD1	CAISESPGQSNEKLFF	TGTGCCATCAGTGAGTCTCCGGGACAGTCAAATGAAAAACTGTTTTTT
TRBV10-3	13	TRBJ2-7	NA	CAIRKSLGDEQYF	TGTGCCATCAGAAAGTCTCTCGGAGACGAGCAGTACTTC
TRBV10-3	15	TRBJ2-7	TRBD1	CAISDGQGAYYEQYF	TGTGCCATCAGTGACGGACAGGGGGCCTACTACGAGCAGTACTTC
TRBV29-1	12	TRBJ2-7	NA	CSVGGGSYEQYF	TGCAGCGTTGGAGGGGGCTCCTACGAGCAGTACTTC
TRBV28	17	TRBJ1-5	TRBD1	CASSFPVGTGERQPQHF	TGTGCCAGCAGTTTTCCCGTAGGGACAGGGGAACGTCAGCCCCAGCATTTT
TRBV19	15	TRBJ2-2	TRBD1	CASSLDRGRRGELFF	TGTGCCAGTAGTCTGGACAGGGGGCGGCGTGGGGAGCTGTTTTTT